Below, 21 T cell receptor beta chains from the same sample are listed, as sequenced in a study of technical replicates of blood from several donors. Here immunoSEQ multiplex PCR was the method, and the copy in TCRdb shows in-frame clones only, minus some. The data show under 85,000 clones, about nine tenths seen once. The sequenced sample consisted of T cells isolated from PBMCs. All receptors come from a human donor in good health.

V gene TRBV7-6 combines with J gene TRBJ1-5, with D hard to call. Per germline, CDR1 SGHVS and CDR2 FNYEAQ. The CDR3 length is 15 residues. Trimming left V 1 base short and J 3 bases short, with 10 bases between. This chain's CDR3 is CASSLVPDYNQPQHF. In DNA form, the CDR3 reads TGTGCCAGCAGCTTAGTCCCAGACTACAATCAGCCCCAGCATTTT.

The rearrangement uses TRBV7-6 and TRBJ2-7; a possible D gene is TRBD2 (6 bases). CDR3 length: 14 residues. V dropped 0 bases and J dropped 1 base, with 7 bases sitting between them. CDR1 SGHVS and CDR2 FNYEAQ come from the germline V gene. In DNA, the CDR3 is TGTGCCAGCAGCTTAGCGGGAGGATCCTACGAGCAGTACTTC. It codes for CASSLAGGSYEQYF.

In its sample, this clone was seen once. The chain joins TRBV6-5 to TRBJ1-1; tentatively, D is TRBD1 (5 bases). V was trimmed by 7 bases and J by 1 base, leaving 16 bases between them. The CDR3 spans 15 residues. The germline V gene encodes CDR1 MNHEY and CDR2 SVGAGI. CDR3 residues: CASTATGHSNTEAFF. Here the CDR3 DNA reads TGTGCCAGCACCGCGACCGGACACTCGAACACTGAAGCTTTCTTT.

This sequence joins TRBV7-6 and TRBJ2-2, with a weak D call TRBD1 (6 bases). The germline V and J ends were trimmed by 3 bases and 4 bases, with 15 bases remaining between them. The germline V gene has CDR1 SGHVS and CDR2 FNYEAQ. This CDR3 has 16 residues. CDR3 in amino acids: CASSFFAQGTTGELFF. The CDR3 DNA sequence: TGTGCCAGCAGCTTTTTTGCTCAGGGGACCACCGGGGAGCTGTTTTTT.

This clone was counted a few times. This rearrangement joins TRBV30 to TRBJ1-1; D is possibly TRBD1 (6 bases). V was shortened by 2 bases and J by 3 bases, with 13 bases between the two germline ends. From germline, CDR1 is GTSNPN and CDR2 SVGIG (reference sequence). The CDR3 is 14 residues long. CDR3 loop: CAWSRTYRDTEAFF. CDR3 in DNA: TGTGCCTGGAGTAGGACCTACAGGGACACTGAAGCTTTCTTT.

The chain recombines TRBV28 with TRBJ1-4; D is ambiguous. Per the germline V gene, CDR1 is MDHEN and CDR2 is SYDVKM. This CDR3 is 15 amino acids long. With 8 bases removed from V and 4 bases from J, the gap between germline ends came to 17 bases. In nucleotides, the CDR3 is TGTGCCAGCCGTTCGATAGCGATAGGTAATGAAAAACTGTTTTTT. Amino acid sequence: CASRSIAIGNEKLFF.

The J gene is TRBJ1-2, the V gene TRBV9, with D unclear. V dropped 3 bases and J dropped 1 base, with 10 bases sitting between them. Germline V lookup: CDR1 SGDLS, CDR2 YYNGEE. There are 14 residues in the CDR3. The CDR3 sequence: CASSGGLINYGYTF. Written as DNA, the CDR3 is TGTGCCAGCAGCGGAGGGCTGATTAACTATGGCTACACCTTC.

The chain joins TRBV14 to TRBJ1-2, with D possibly being TRBD1 (6 bases). The CDR3 is 14 residues long. Trimming stripped 5 bases from V and 3 bases from J, with 13 bases between. Germline V gives CDR1 SGHDN, CDR2 FVKESK. The CDR3 protein is CASSFGQTHYGYTF. In nucleotides, the CDR3 is TGTGCCAGCAGCTTTGGACAGACACACTATGGCTACACCTTC.

The chain recombines TRBV9 with TRBJ2-1; unclear D gene. Germline CDR1 is SGDLS and CDR2 is YYNGEE. There are 14 residues in the CDR3. The V and J ends lost 3 bases and 4 bases respectively, with 11 bases between them. The CDR3 here is CASSETTSYNEQFF. CDR3 coding DNA: TGTGCCAGCAGCGAGACAACTTCTTACAATGAGCAGTTCTTC.

The chain links TRBV6-4 to TRBJ1-2; D is undetermined. This CDR3 contains 15 residues. Trimming left V 0 bases short and J 0 bases short, with 8 bases between. Germline CDR1 reads MRHNA; CDR2 reads SNTAGT. The CDR3 is CASSDSIGSNYGYTF. The CDR3 DNA follows: TGTGCCAGCAGTGACTCGATCGGGTCTAACTATGGCTACACCTTC.

The chain recombines TRBV7-9 with TRBJ2-7; unclear D gene. Looked up from germline, CDR1 is SEHNR and CDR2 is FQNEAQ (reference sequence). The CDR3 covers 12 residues. V dropped 4 bases and J dropped 2 bases, with 6 bases sitting between them. Here the CDR3 DNA reads TGTGCCAGCAGCTCGTCAGCCTACGAGCAGTACTTC. This gives the protein CASSSSAYEQYF.

The rearrangement links TRBV6-1 to TRBJ2-3; D might be TRBD2 (6 bases). The CDR3 has 11 residues. Germline assignment: CDR1 MNHNS and CDR2 SASEGT. V lost 5 bases to trimming and J lost 9 bases, with 9 bases between them. DNA for the CDR3: TGTGCCAGCAGTAGACTAGACACGCAGTATTTT. Its protein product is CASSRLDTQYF.

The chain recombines TRBV11-2 with TRBJ1-1; possibly TRBD1 for D (6 bases). CDR1 and CDR2 from the germline V gene are SGHAT and FQNNGV. There are 15 residues in the CDR3. V lost 5 bases, J lost 7 bases, and 20 bases lay in between. The CDR3 nucleotides read TGTGCCAGCAGCCCAAAAGGGACAAACCGGTTTGAAGCTTTCTTT. Encoded protein: CASSPKGTNRFEAFF.

The CDR3 DNA reads TGTGCCAGCAGCCCCGAACTGCCCTCTGGGGCCAACGTCCTGACTTTC. Its protein is CASSPELPSGANVLTF. The chain joins TRBV7-6 to TRBJ2-6; D not certain. V was clipped by 5 bases and J by 0 bases, with 11 bases between them. The CDR3 totals 16 residues. Germline CDR1 reads SGHVS; CDR2 reads FNYEAQ.

This clone was detected once. The CDR3 sequence is CASSFRRTSTGELFF. DNA for the CDR3: TGTGCCAGCAGCTTTAGGAGAACCTCAACCGGGGAGCTGTTTTTT. The chain uses TRBV7-3 and TRBJ2-2; D remains unclear. Germline assignment: CDR1 SGHTA and CDR2 FQGTGA. The V end was cut by 3 bases, the J end by 5 bases, with 13 bases between. This CDR3 contains 15 residues.

This chain uses TRBV25-1 with TRBJ2-3; 9 nucleotides line up with TRBD2. CDR1 and CDR2 (germline): MGHDK, SYGVNS. V was pared by 3 bases and J by 4 bases, with 5 bases of the junction left unmatched. The CDR3 has 15 amino acids. CDR3 bases: TGTGCCAGCAGTGAGGGACTAGCCATCTCAGATACGCAGTATTTT. It translates to CASSEGLAISDTQYF.

The chain employs TRBV10-3 and TRBJ2-3; D possibly corresponds to TRBD2 (6 bases). CDR3 length: 14 residues. The germline V gene has CDR1 ENHRY and CDR2 SYGVKD. The V end lost 4 bases, the J end lost 2 bases, and 10 bases lay between the germline ends. This chain's CDR3 is CAISVGGHTDTQYF. Written as DNA, the CDR3 is TGTGCCATCAGTGTCGGGGGTCACACAGATACGCAGTATTTT.

Concerning this clone: Other DNA sequences in the sample encode the same CDR3. In DNA, the CDR3 is TGTGCCAGTAGTACGAGACAGGGACGGGAAAAACTGTTTTTT. As protein: CASSTRQGREKLFF. This chain connects TRBV19 to TRBJ1-4; 7 nucleotides match TRBD1. V was pared by 4 bases and J by 8 bases, with 7 bases of the junction left unmatched. Germline V gene sequence: CDR1 LNHDA, CDR2 SQIVND (reference sequence). The CDR3 extends over 14 amino acids.

The chain has TRBV19 and TRBJ2-4; 7 bases align to TRBD2. Germline loops: CDR1 LNHDA, CDR2 SQIVND (reference sequence). CDR3 size: 14 residues. Trimming took 2 bases from V and 8 from J; bases not matched to a gene: 6. The CDR3 spells CASSIIQSGDIQYF. In DNA, the CDR3 is TGTGCCAGTAGTATAATTCAGAGCGGGGACATTCAGTACTTC. The variable domain in full, with the rest retrieved from reference TRBV19 and TRBJ2-4, is DGGITQSPKYLFRKEGQNVTLSCEQNLNHDAMYWYRQDPGQGLRLIYYSQIVNDFQKGDIAEGYSVSREKKESFPLTVTSAQKNPTAFYLCASSIIQSGDIQYFGAGTRLSVL.

The chain combines TRBV7-9 with TRBJ2-7, with 12 bases fitting TRBD1. The germline gives CDR1 SEHNR, CDR2 FQNEAQ (reference sequence). V shed 5 bases, J shed 5 bases, and the junction held 7 bases outside the gene matches. CDR3 size: 15 residues. The CDR3 here is CASSLQGQGAHEQYF. The CDR3 coding sequence is TGTGCCAGCAGCCTCCAGGGACAGGGGGCCCACGAGCAGTACTTC.

This chain connects TRBV28 to TRBJ2-7; D unresolved. CDR1 MDHEN and CDR2 SYDVKM come from the germline V gene. The CDR3 has 14 residues. V was shortened by 4 bases and J by 2 bases, with 12 bases between the two germline ends. CDR3 sequence (DNA): TGTGCCAGCAGTTACTCGAGGCGGCCCTACGAGCAGTACTTC. It codes for CASSYSRRPYEQYF.